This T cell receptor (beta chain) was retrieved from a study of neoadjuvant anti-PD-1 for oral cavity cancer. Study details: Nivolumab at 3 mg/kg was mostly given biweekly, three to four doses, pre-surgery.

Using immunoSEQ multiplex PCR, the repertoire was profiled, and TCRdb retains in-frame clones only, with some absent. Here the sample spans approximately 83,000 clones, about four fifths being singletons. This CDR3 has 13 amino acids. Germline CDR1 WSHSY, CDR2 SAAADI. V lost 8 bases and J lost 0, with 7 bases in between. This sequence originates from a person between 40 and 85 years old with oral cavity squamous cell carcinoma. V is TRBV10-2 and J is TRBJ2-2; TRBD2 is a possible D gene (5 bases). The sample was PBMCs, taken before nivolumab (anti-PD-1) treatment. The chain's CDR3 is CASEDSNTGELFF. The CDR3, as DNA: TGCGCCAGCGAGGACTCGAACACCGGGGAGCTGTTTTTT.